This entry lists 24 T cell receptor beta chains sequenced from one sample in a study of T cells after yellow fever vaccination. TCRdb independently ran MiXCR on the 5' RACE reads; one entry per CDR3 protein. The data contain 250,000 to 350,000 distinct CDR3 sequences, around 4.5% of them singletons. This specimen consisted of PBMCs, obtained 15 days after the yellow fever booster vaccination. The receptor source for this set is a man aged 18 to 29 who received the YFV17D yellow fever vaccine.

The table lists this clonotype with many counts. This chain links TRBV6-2 or TRBV6-3 with TRBJ2-7; TRBD2 matches at 12 bases. Trimming removed 4 bases from V and 4 bases from J; junction bases left unmatched: 5. This CDR3 contains 15 residues. Germline lookup yields CDR1 MNHEY and CDR2 SVGEGT. CDR3 region: CASSSGLAGPYEQYF. The CDR3 nucleotides are TGTGCCAGCAGTTCCGGACTAGCGGGGCCTTACGAGCAGTACTTC.

This clonotype was seen a few times. The J gene is TRBJ1-2, the V gene TRBV14; the D is unclear. The CDR3 length is 13 residues. The germline CDR1 and CDR2 sequences are SGHDN and FVKESK. V was shortened by 3 bases and J by 2 bases, with 7 bases between the two germline ends. CDR3 region: CASSQGRNYGYTF. The CDR3 region has the DNA TGTGCCAGCAGCCAGGGAAGGAACTATGGCTACACCTTC.

This clonotype was detected ten times or more. This chain connects TRBV20-1 to TRBJ2-1; D might be TRBD2 (7 bases). The CDR3 loop spans 14 amino acids. V gave up 7 bases and J gave up 7 bases, with 20 bases separating them. Per germline, CDR1 DFQATT and CDR2 SNEGSKA (reference sequence). CDR3 bases: TGCAGTGTCCCTGGAGGGGGGGCCAGGAATGAGCAGTTCTTC. This translates into CSVPGGGARNEQFF.

The V gene is TRBV5-1, the J gene TRBJ2-5; D is ambiguous. Trimming left V 4 bases short and J 7 bases short, with 14 bases between. Germline CDR1 SGHRS, CDR2 YFSETQ. The CDR3 spans 13 residues. The CDR3 region is CASSMEPQRTQYF. The CDR3 nucleotides read TGCGCCAGCAGCATGGAACCCCAACGGACCCAGTACTTC.

Ten or more counts support this clonotype. The V call is TRBV5-1, the J call TRBJ2-3; no clear D. Deletions cut 3 bases from V and 1 base from J, with 12 bases between. CDR3 size: 15 residues. Germline CDR1 SGHRS, CDR2 YFSETQ. In DNA form, the CDR3 reads TGCGCCAGCAGCTCCACTTCCCCCGGCACAGATACGCAGTATTTT. Amino acids: CASSSTSPGTDTQYF. The whole variable domain, remainder taken from reference TRBV5-1 and TRBJ2-3, is KAGVTQTPRYLIKTRGQQVTLSCSPISGHRSVSWYQQTPGQGLQFLFEYFSETQRNKGNFPGRFSGRQFSNSRSEMNVSTLELGDSALYLCASSSTSPGTDTQYFGPGTRLTVL.

This clonotype appeared many times. DNA of the CDR3: TGCGCCAGCAGCTTAAGAGGAACGAACACCGGGGAGCTGTTTTTT. This gives the protein CASSLRGTNTGELFF. The chain recombines TRBV4-1 with TRBJ2-2, with D unresolved. From germline, CDR1 is MGHRA and CDR2 YSYEKL. The CDR3 length is 15 residues. The V end was cut by 5 bases, the J end by 0 bases, with 10 bases between.

A few counts support this clonotype. This may stem from a read error, because a much larger clone lies one nucleotide away. The chain employs TRBV12-3 or TRBV12-4 and TRBJ2-3; no reliable D call. There are 13 residues in the CDR3. The V and J ends lost 6 bases and 0 bases respectively, with 7 bases between them. The CDR3 region is CASSKDSTDTQYF. CDR3 coding DNA: TGTGCCAGCAGCAAGGACAGCACAGATACGCAGTATTTT.

The V gene is TRBV4-3, the J gene TRBJ1-6; possibly TRBD1 for D (5 bases). CDR3 length: 17 amino acids. Between the trimmed V and J ends, which lost 4 bases and 0 bases, there was a span of 13 bases. CDR1 is LGHNA and CDR2 is YSLEER in the germline V gene. The CDR3 region has the DNA TGCGCCAGCAGCCGGGGGACGGTGAGCTCCTATAATTCACCCCTCCACTTT. Protein: CASSRGTVSSYNSPLHF.

There are a few counts of this clonotype. The gene calls are TRBV7-2 and TRBJ2-5, with TRBD2 as a possible D gene (5 bases). This CDR3 spans 13 amino acids. CDR1 and CDR2 from the germline V gene are SGHTA and FQGNSA. Trimming cost V 3 bases and J 8 bases, with 13 bases left between them. This CDR3 is CASSFVAPGTQYF. Here the CDR3 DNA reads TGTGCCAGCAGCTTCGTGGCCCCGGGAACCCAGTACTTC.

This clonotype was counted a few times. The V and J genes are TRBV29-1 and TRBJ1-3; D not certain. There are 11 residues in the CDR3. Looked up from germline, CDR1 is SQVTM and CDR2 is ANQGSEA. V lost 3 bases, J lost 8 bases, and 8 bases lay in between. CDR3 residues: CSVDFGDTIYF. In DNA, the CDR3 is TGCAGCGTTGACTTTGGTGACACCATATATTTT. The full variable domain, with the rest looked up from reference TRBV29-1 and TRBJ1-3, is SAVISQKPSRDICQRGTSLTIQCQVDSQVTMMFWYRQQPGQSLTLIATANQGSEATYESGFVIDKFPISRPNLTFSTLTVSNMSPEDSSIYLCSVDFGDTIYFGEGSWLTVV.

This clonotype has a count of ten or more. The chain employs TRBV5-1 and TRBJ2-5; D may match TRBD1 or TRBD2 (5 bases each). The CDR3 has 14 amino acids. Per the germline V gene, CDR1 is SGHRS and CDR2 is YFSETQ. Trimming took 2 bases from V and 5 from J, leaving 13 bases between them. The chain's CDR3 is CASSLGTRRETQYF. CDR3 nucleotide sequence: TGCGCCAGCAGCTTAGGGACCCGGAGGGAGACCCAGTACTTC.

This chain connects TRBV5-1 to TRBJ2-3; 8 bases agree with TRBD1. CDR1 SGHRS and CDR2 YFSETQ come from the germline V gene. The V gene end was trimmed by 0 bases and the J gene end by 3 bases; junction bases not matched to a gene: 3. This CDR3 has 15 amino acids. The CDR3 DNA follows: TGCGCCAGCAGCTTGGGACAGGGGTGGACAGATACGCAGTATTTT. It specifies CASSLGQGWTDTQYF.

This chain links TRBV5-1 with TRBJ2-7, with 7 nucleotides matching TRBD1. The V segment lost 0 bases and the J segment 7 bases; nucleotides outside the gene matches: 4. Germline values: CDR1 SGHRS, CDR2 YFSETQ. This CDR3 comprises 13 residues. The CDR3, as DNA: TGCGCCAGCAGCTTGGGACAGGGCGAGGAGCAGTACGTC. Amino acids: CASSLGQGEEQYV.

This clonotype was seen many times. This rearrangement joins TRBV5-1 to TRBJ2-1; D gene unclear. The CDR3 has 12 amino acids. CDR1 is SGHRS, CDR2 YFSETQ, per germline. V lost 0 bases and J 6 bases, leaving 4 bases between the germline ends. The CDR3 DNA reads as TGCGCCAGCAGCTTGGACGTCAATGAGCAGTTCTTC. Amino acid sequence: CASSLDVNEQFF. Full variable domain (remainder filled in from reference TRBV5-1 and TRBJ2-1): KAGVTQTPRYLIKTRGQQVTLSCSPISGHRSVSWYQQTPGQGLQFLFEYFSETQRNKGNFPGRFSGRQFSNSRSEMNVSTLELGDSALYLCASSLDVNEQFFGPGTRLTVL.

V and J are TRBV9 and TRBJ2-2, with D possibly TRBD2 on 6 matching bases. Germline CDR1 reads SGDLS; CDR2 reads YYNGEE. The length of the CDR3 is 16 residues. V was shortened by 0 bases and J by 4 bases, with 13 bases between the two germline ends. Written as DNA, the CDR3 is TGTGCCAGCAGCGTAGTCCCGGTCGGGGGCACCGGGGAGCTGTTTTTT. Residues: CASSVVPVGGTGELFF.

This clonotype has a handful of counts. The chain is built from TRBV18 and TRBJ2-5; the match to TRBD1 covers 7 bases. Unmatched junction bases numbered 7, after V lost 0 bases and J lost 3 bases. CDR1 is KGHSH, CDR2 LQKENI, per germline. The CDR3 has 16 residues. This CDR3 is CASSPPNRGAKETQYF. DNA for the CDR3: TGTGCCAGCTCACCACCGAACAGGGGAGCTAAAGAGACCCAGTACTTC.

This clonotype has ten or more counts. This chain links TRBV11-3 with TRBJ1-1; D unclear. Trimming left V 1 base short and J 0 bases short, with 6 bases between. Germline V gene data show CDR1 as SGHNT and CDR2 as YENEEA. The CDR3 extends over 14 amino acids. CDR3: CASSLGVMNTEAFF. The CDR3 DNA follows: TGTGCCAGCAGCTTAGGAGTCATGAACACTGAAGCTTTCTTT. Full variable domain (remainder filled in from reference TRBV11-3 and TRBJ1-1): EAGVVQSPRYKIIEKKQPVAFWCNPISGHNTLYWYLQNLGQGPELLIRYENEEAVDDSQLPKDRFSAERLKGVDSTLKIQPAELGDSAVYLCASSLGVMNTEAFFGQGTRLTVV.

This clonotype appeared many times. The chain is built from TRBV9 and TRBJ2-5, with 8 positions matching TRBD2. The junction had 5 bases not matched to a gene; V was cut back by 4 bases and J by 3 bases. CDR3 size: 14 residues. Germline values: CDR1 SGDLS, CDR2 YYNGEE. CDR3 DNA sequence: TGTGCCAGCAGCCTAGGACTAGCAAAAGAGACCCAGTACTTC. Protein sequence: CASSLGLAKETQYF.

This clonotype was observed many times. The genes are TRBV28 and TRBJ2-1; weak D call: TRBD1 (5 bases). Germline loops: CDR1 MDHEN, CDR2 SYDVKM. V lost 6 bases, J lost 12 bases, and 24 bases lay in between. The CDR3 is 15 residues long. The CDR3: CASRSQTRVDPGQFF. Written as DNA, the CDR3 is TGTGCCAGCAGATCTCAAACCAGGGTGGATCCTGGGCAGTTCTTC.

The table lists this clonotype with many counts. The genes are TRBV4-3 and TRBJ1-2; the D gene is possibly TRBD1 (5 bases). Trimming took off 1 base at V and 10 bases at J, with 22 bases between the two ends. The CDR3 is made up of 16 amino acids. The germline gives CDR1 LGHNA, CDR2 YSLEER. The CDR3 nucleotides read TGCGCCAGCAGCCAAGTTGGGACTATGGTGGAATCGGCCTACACCTTC. Its protein is CASSQVGTMVESAYTF.

This clonotype occurred many times. CDR3 nucleotides: TGTGCCAGCAGCACCGACAGGGGGCAAGGCTACACCTTC. This translates into CASSTDRGQGYTF. This chain connects TRBV7-2 to TRBJ1-2, with 10 bases that match TRBD1. Germline V gene sequence: CDR1 SGHTA, CDR2 FQGNSA. The CDR3 sequence is 13 residues long. V lost 5 bases, J lost 8 bases, and 5 bases stayed unmatched. Full variable domain (rest looked up from reference TRBV7-2 and TRBJ1-2): GAGVSQSPSNKVTEKGKDVELRCDPISGHTALYWYRQSLGQGLEFLIYFQGNSAPDKSGLPSDRFSAERTGGSVSTLTIQRTQQEDSAVYLCASSTDRGQGYTFGSGTRLTVV.

On this clonotype: A much larger clonotype is one base distant, so this may be a read error. The chain joins TRBV5-1 to TRBJ1-1, with D uncertain. This CDR3 has 12 residues. Germline CDR1 and CDR2: SGHRS and YFSETQ. Trimming took 7 bases from V and 6 from J, leaving 13 bases between them. CDR3: CASGRGNSEAFF. The CDR3 DNA reads as TGCGCCAGCGGGCGGGGAAACTCTGAAGCTTTCTTT.

The chain recombines TRBV20-1 with TRBJ2-7; 9 positions agree with TRBD1. V lost 5 bases and J lost 2; bases outside the gene matches: 4. The CDR3 length is 13 residues. Germline V gives CDR1 DFQATT, CDR2 SNEGSKA (reference sequence). The CDR3 reads CSALDRGPYEQYF. Written as DNA, the CDR3 is TGCAGTGCTTTGGACAGGGGACCCTACGAGCAGTACTTC.

The chain employs TRBV6-1 and TRBJ2-5, with D tentatively TRBD1 (6 bases). Trimming took off 2 bases at V and 5 bases at J, with 9 bases between the two ends. The CDR3 consists of 13 residues. CDR1 and CDR2 (germline): MNHNS, SASEGT. DNA of the CDR3: TGTGCCAGCAGTGAACAGGGGATGGAGACCCAGTACTTC. Encoded protein: CASSEQGMETQYF.